This T cell receptor (beta chain) was profiled in a study of cytomegalovirus exposure and HLA in healthy donors. Whole-study context: Roughly 85 million unique TCRs from HLA-typed donors made up an early data release.

The PCR ran on 60 Vbeta and 13 Jbeta primers. Method: immunoSEQ multiplex PCR; TCRdb's copy keeps in-frame clones and lacks some. The sample shows under 200,000 clones, over 70% of them seen only once. The sequenced sample was PBMCs. This clonotype was obtained from a woman aged 40 to 50 in good health and CMV-seropositive.

The chain's CDR3 is CASSPRLAGGRQDTQYF. CDR3 DNA sequence: TGTGCCAGCAGCCCGCGACTAGCGGGGGGGCGTCAAGATACGCAGTATTTT. The chain is built from TRBV7-6 and TRBJ2-3; 14 nucleotides line up with TRBD2. The CDR3 has 17 amino acids. CDR1 is SGHVS, CDR2 FNYEAQ, per germline. With V trimmed by 5 bases and J by 5 bases, 9 bases remained unmatched.